The present entry profiles one T cell receptor beta chain with its context. Its antigen is not identified. The source of the sample is a study of cytomegalovirus exposure and HLA in healthy donors. V lost 7 bases to trimming and J lost 0 bases, with 12 bases between them. Germline lookup yields CDR1 MNHEY and CDR2 SVGAGI. The CDR3 extends over 14 amino acids. PCR employed 60 Vbeta and 13 Jbeta primers. Data came from immunoSEQ multiplex PCR; TCRdb stores just in-frame clones and leaves some out. The sample lists over 150,000 clones; 84% were seen once. Overall study results and limits: A missense DCLRE1C variant was associated with V- and J-gene trimming of TCR beta chains in a later analysis, and an independent cohort replicated the association.

Material: PBMCs. The gene calls are TRBV6-5 and TRBJ2-5; maybe TRBD2 (6 bases). The sequence came from a boy between 2 and 10 years old in good health and CMV-seronegative. The CDR3 nucleotides read TGTGCCAGCAACCCCGGGACTCACCAAGAGACCCAGTACTTC. It specifies CASNPGTHQETQYF.